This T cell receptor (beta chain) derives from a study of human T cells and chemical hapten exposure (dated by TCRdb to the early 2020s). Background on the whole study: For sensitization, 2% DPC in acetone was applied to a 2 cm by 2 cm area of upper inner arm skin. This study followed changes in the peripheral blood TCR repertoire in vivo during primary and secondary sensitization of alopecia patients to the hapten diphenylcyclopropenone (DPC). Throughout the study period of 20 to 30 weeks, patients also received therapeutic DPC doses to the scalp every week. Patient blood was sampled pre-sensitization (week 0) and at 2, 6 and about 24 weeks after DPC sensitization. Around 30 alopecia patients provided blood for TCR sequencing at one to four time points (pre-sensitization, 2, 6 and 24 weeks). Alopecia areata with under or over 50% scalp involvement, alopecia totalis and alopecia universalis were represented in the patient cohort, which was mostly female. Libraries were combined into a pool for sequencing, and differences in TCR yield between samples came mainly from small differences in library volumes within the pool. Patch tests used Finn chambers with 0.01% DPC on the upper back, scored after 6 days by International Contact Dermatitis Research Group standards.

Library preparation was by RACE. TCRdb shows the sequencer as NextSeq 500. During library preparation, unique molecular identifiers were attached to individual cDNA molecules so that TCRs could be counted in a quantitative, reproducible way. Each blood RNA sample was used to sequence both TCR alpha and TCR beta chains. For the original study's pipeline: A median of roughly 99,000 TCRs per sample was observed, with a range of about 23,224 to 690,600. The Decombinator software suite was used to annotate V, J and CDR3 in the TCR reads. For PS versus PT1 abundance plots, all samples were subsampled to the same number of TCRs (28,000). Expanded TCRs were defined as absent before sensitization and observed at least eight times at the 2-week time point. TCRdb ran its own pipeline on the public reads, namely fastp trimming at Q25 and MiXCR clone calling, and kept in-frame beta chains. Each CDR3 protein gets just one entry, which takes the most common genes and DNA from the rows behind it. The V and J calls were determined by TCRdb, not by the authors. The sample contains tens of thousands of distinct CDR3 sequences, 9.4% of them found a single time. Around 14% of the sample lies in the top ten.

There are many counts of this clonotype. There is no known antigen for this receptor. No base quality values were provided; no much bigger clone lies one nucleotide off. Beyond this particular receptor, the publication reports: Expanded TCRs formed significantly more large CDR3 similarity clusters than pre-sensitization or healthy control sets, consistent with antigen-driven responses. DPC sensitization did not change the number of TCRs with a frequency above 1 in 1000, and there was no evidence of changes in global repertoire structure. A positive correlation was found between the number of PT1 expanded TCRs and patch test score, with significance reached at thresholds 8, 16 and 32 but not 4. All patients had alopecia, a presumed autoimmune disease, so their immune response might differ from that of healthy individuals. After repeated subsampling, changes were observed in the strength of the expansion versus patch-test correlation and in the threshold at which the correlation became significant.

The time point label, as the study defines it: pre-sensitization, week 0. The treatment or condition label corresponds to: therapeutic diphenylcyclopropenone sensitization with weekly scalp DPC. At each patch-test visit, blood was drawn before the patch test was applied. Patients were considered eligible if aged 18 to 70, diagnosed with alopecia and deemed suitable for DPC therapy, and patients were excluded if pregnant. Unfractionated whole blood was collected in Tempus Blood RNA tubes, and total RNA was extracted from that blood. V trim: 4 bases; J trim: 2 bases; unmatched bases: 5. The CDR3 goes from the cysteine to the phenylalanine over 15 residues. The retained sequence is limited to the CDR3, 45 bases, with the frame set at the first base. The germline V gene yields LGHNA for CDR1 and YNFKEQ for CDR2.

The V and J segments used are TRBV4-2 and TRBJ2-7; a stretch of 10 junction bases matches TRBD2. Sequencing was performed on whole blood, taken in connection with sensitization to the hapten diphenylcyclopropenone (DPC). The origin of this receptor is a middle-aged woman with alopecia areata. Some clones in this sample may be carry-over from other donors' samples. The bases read TGTGCCAGCAGCCCTCTAGCGGGGGCAGCCTACGAGCAGTACTTC. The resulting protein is CASSPLAGAAYEQYF.